Following are 9 T cell receptor beta chains from one sample sequenced in a study of monozygotic twins with inflammatory bowel disease (dated 2019 in TCRdb). Library creation used 5' RACE. Instrument used: Illumina HiSeq 2500. Following reprocessing of the reads by TCRdb, the data hold one row per CDR3 protein sequence and no DNA is available. This sample's table carries over 350,000 distinct CDR3 sequences. The top ten hold just over 2.5% of the sample. Sequenced input: blood. These receptor sequences come from a human donor with ulcerative colitis or Crohn's disease, or a healthy co-twin of an affected twin (not recorded which).

The chain couples TRBV5-1 to TRBJ2-7; TCRdb proposes TRBD2, but this gene call is untestable without DNA. Germline V gene lookup returns CDR1 SGHRS and CDR2 YFSETQ. The CDR3 totals 17 residues. The CDR3: CASSGGLSPEVSYEQYF.

V is TRBV7-6 and J is TRBJ2-5; TCRdb picks TRBD2, but there is no DNA to check that call. Per the germline V gene, CDR1 is SGHVS and CDR2 is FNYEAQ. This CDR3 is built from 14 residues. The CDR3 sequence: CASSLGTSRETQYF. Full variable domain (outside the CDR3, taken from reference TRBV7-6 and TRBJ2-5): GAGVSQSPRYKVTKRGQDVALRCDPISGHVSLYWYRQALGQGPEFLTYFNYEAQQDKSGLPNDRFSAERPEGSISTLTIQRTEQRDSAMYRCASSLGTSRETQYFGPGTRLLVL.

V gene TRBV19 combines with J gene TRBJ1-4. The CDR3 has 12 residues. The V gene's germline CDR1 is LNHDA and CDR2 SQIVND (reference sequence). The CDR3: CASSIRGAKLFF.

The chain carries TRBV7-9 and TRBJ2-1; lacking DNA, the TRBD1 call made by TCRdb goes unchecked. This CDR3 is built from 15 residues. CDR1 and CDR2 from the germline V gene are SEHNR and FQNEAQ (reference sequence). CDR3 protein: CASSPWTGGPDEQFF.

The V and J genes are TRBV6-5 and TRBJ2-1; TCRdb's D call, TRBD1, is unchecked because there is no DNA. CDR1 is MNHEY, CDR2 SVGAGI, per germline. The CDR3 runs 16 residues. CDR3 region: CASSYSGTAFHNEQFF.

This chain joins TRBV7-9 and TRBJ1-6. The CDR3 runs to 16 residues. Germline V gives CDR1 SEHNR, CDR2 FQNEAQ (reference sequence). This CDR3 is CASSSDIVSYNSPLHF.

This chain joins TRBV9 and TRBJ2-3; there is no DNA to check the TCRdb D call of TRBD1. Germline CDR1 and CDR2: SGDLS and YYNGEE. This CDR3 has 14 residues. CDR3 protein: CASSVSGGPDTQYF.

The chain uses TRBV6-1 and TRBJ2-7; absent DNA, TCRdb's TRBD1 call cannot be checked. The CDR3 is made up of 16 amino acids. Germline V gene lookup returns CDR1 MNHNS and CDR2 SASEGT. CDR3 sequence: CASSRSGAVRQYEQYF.

The chain employs TRBV7-9 and TRBJ2-1; without DNA, the TCRdb call of TRBD1 cannot be checked. In germline, CDR1 is SEHNR, CDR2 FQNEAQ (reference sequence). The CDR3 spans 14 residues. The CDR3 reads CASSSHGATDEQFF.